These T cell receptor beta chains were read from a single sample in a study of T cell responses to AZD1222 COVID-19 vaccine. Generated by immunoSEQ multiplex PCR, the TCRdb table keeps only in-frame clones and is missing some. Of tens of thousands of clones in the sample, less than 95% were seen once. The sample here was peripheral blood, taken 28 days after the second AZD1222 dose. These receptors all come from an adult who received the AZD1222 COVID-19 vaccine. CDR3s include the opening cysteine and the closing phenylalanine or tryptophan. Fields, in order: CDR3 DNA, CDR3 protein, J gene, D gene, clone size, V gene. A D gene is named only where the DNA matches it firmly. Size tells how often a clone was seen (once, few, many) or the class of an expanded clone, and some rows leave it out.

TGTGCCAGCAGCTTGGCCGGGACGGCAGGCTATGGCTACACCTTC	CASSLAGTAGYGYTF	TRBJ1-2	.	.	TRBV5-4
TGTGCCAGCAGCGTAGGCGGTACCTCTGGAAACACCATATATTTT	CASSVGGTSGNTIYF	TRBJ1-3	.	.	TRBV9
TGTGCCAGCTCACTGACAGCTGGCCAAGAGACCCAGTACTTC	CASSLTAGQETQYF	TRBJ2-5	.	.	TRBV18
TGCGCCAGCAGTGAATATATTGGGGTCCCCCGGCAAGAGACCCAGTACTTC	CASSEYIGVPRQETQYF	TRBJ2-5	.	.	TRBV10-1
TGTGCCAGCAGCTCAAGACAGGGGGCTGGAAACACCATATATTTT	CASSSRQGAGNTIYF	TRBJ1-3	TRBD1	once	TRBV7-6
TGTGCCAGCAGTGAAGCTTTAAACTATGGCTACACCTTC	CASSEALNYGYTF	TRBJ1-2	.	.	TRBV6-1
TGTGCCACCAGTGGCGAAAGGAACACCGGGGAGCTGTTTTTT	CATSGERNTGELFF	TRBJ2-2	.	once	TRBV24-1
TGTGCCTGGAGTATCAGAGGGTTGGTCACTGAAGCTTTCTTT	CAWSIRGLVTEAFF	TRBJ1-1	.	.	TRBV30
TGTGCCAGCTCACCGGGTCAGGACTATGGCTACACCTTC	CASSPGQDYGYTF	TRBJ1-2	.	.	TRBV18
TGTGCCAGCAGCTTATCAAGCGGGGGGGCAGATACGCAGTATTTT	CASSLSSGGADTQYF	TRBJ2-3	TRBD2	.	TRBV5-4